These 23 T cell receptor beta chains share one sample of origin, sequenced in a study of siplizumab effects on memory and regulatory T cells. Here immunoSEQ multiplex PCR was the method, and the copy in TCRdb shows in-frame clones only, minus some. The table includes some 110,000 clones, 85% to 95% detected once. Specimen: CD4+ T cells sorted from blood. Receptors originate from a human donor in good health.

This clone was seen once. The chain has TRBV5-1 and TRBJ2-5; D might be TRBD1 (5 bases). Germline CDR1 reads SGHRS; CDR2 reads YFSETQ. This CDR3 region has 16 residues. Trimming left V 0 bases short and J 6 bases short, with 18 bases between. Written as DNA, the CDR3 is TGCGCCAGCAGCTTGGCCTTGCAGGGTGGAATAAAGACCCAGTACTTC. This codes for CASSLALQGGIKTQYF.

The chain joins TRBV7-2 to TRBJ1-5, with 8 bases identical to TRBD1. The CDR3 has 14 residues. V was pared by 1 base and J by 4 bases, with 0 bases of the junction left unmatched. CDR1 is SGHTA and CDR2 is FQGNSA in the germline V gene. This chain's CDR3 is CASSLDRGNQPQHF. Here the CDR3 DNA reads TGTGCCAGCAGCTTAGACAGGGGGAATCAGCCCCAGCATTTT. Variable domain in full (rest from reference TRBV7-2 and TRBJ1-5): GAGVSQSPSNKVTEKGKDVELRCDPISGHTALYWYRQSLGQGLEFLIYFQGNSAPDKSGLPSDRFSAERTGGSVSTLTIQRTQQEDSAVYLCASSLDRGNQPQHFGDGTRLSIL.

The rearrangement uses TRBV5-1 and TRBJ1-1; D call uncertain. Trimming took 4 bases from V and 0 from J, leaving 13 bases between them. The CDR3 totals 15 residues. CDR1 SGHRS and CDR2 YFSETQ come from the germline V gene. CDR3 protein: CASSTRPGVNTEAFF. For the CDR3, the DNA is TGCGCCAGCAGCACCCGTCCCGGAGTGAACACTGAAGCTTTCTTT.

The chain combines TRBV11-3 with TRBJ1-2; 9 bases line up with TRBD1. V was pared by 2 bases and J by 2 bases, with 6 bases of the junction left unmatched. The germline gives CDR1 SGHNT, CDR2 YENEEA. The CDR3 is 16 amino acids. The CDR3 sequence is CASSLQRTGGNYGYTF. The CDR3 DNA follows: TGTGCCAGCAGCTTACAACGAACAGGGGGCAACTATGGCTACACCTTC.

The rearrangement links TRBV6-6 to TRBJ2-2; D is unclear. This CDR3 has 14 amino acids. Between the trimmed V and J ends, which lost 4 bases and 6 bases, there was a span of 12 bases. The V gene's germline CDR1 is MNHNY and CDR2 SVGAGI (reference sequence). The CDR3 sequence is CASSSIQVAGELFF. CDR3 DNA sequence: TGTGCCAGCAGTTCCATCCAGGTGGCCGGGGAGCTGTTTTTT.

V usage is TRBV7-9 and J usage is TRBJ1-2; D possibly corresponds to TRBD1 (6 bases). Deletions cut 0 bases from V and 4 bases from J, with 9 bases between. The CDR3 totals 14 residues. From germline, CDR1 is SEHNR and CDR2 FQNEAQ (reference sequence). DNA for the CDR3: TGTGCCAGCAGCTTAGCACAGGGCGGCTATGGCTACACCTTC. Its translation is CASSLAQGGYGYTF.

This chain links TRBV5-1 with TRBJ2-1; D may be TRBD2 (6 bases). CDR1 is SGHRS, CDR2 YFSETQ, per germline. The CDR3 length is 16 residues. V was trimmed by 0 bases and J by 0 bases, leaving 10 bases between them. The CDR3 loop reads CASSLAGGNSYNEQFF. CDR3 bases: TGCGCCAGCAGCTTGGCCGGGGGAAACTCCTACAATGAGCAGTTCTTC.

The chain joins TRBV6-1 to TRBJ1-4; D perhaps matches TRBD1 (5 bases). CDR3 length: 13 amino acids. Looked up from germline, CDR1 is MNHNS and CDR2 is SASEGT. V lost 5 bases, J lost 4 bases, and 8 bases lay in between. The CDR3 DNA follows: TGTGCCAGCAGTAGACAGTTTAATGAAAAACTGTTTTTT. Translation gives CASSRQFNEKLFF.

The chain combines TRBV19 with TRBJ1-1; no definite D call. CDR1 LNHDA and CDR2 SQIVND come from the germline V gene (reference sequence). This CDR3 has 15 residues. V lost 4 bases and J 0 bases, leaving 12 bases between the germline ends. The CDR3 protein is CASSNSGIMNTEAFF. The CDR3 DNA reads TGTGCCAGTAGTAACAGCGGCATAATGAACACTGAAGCTTTCTTT.

This clone was found once. The chain links TRBV10-3 to TRBJ2-7; 7 bases match TRBD2. CDR1 is ENHRY, CDR2 SYGVKD, per germline. Trimming cost V 8 bases and J 2 bases; bases outside gene matches: 9. The CDR3 consists of 14 residues. CDR3 nucleotide sequence: TGTGCCATCGGGAGGGCAGGAGCCGCCTACGAGCAGTACTTC. Protein product: CAIGRAGAAYEQYF.

Here the CDR3 DNA reads TGTGCCAGCAGATCCGGGACAGACACCGGGGAGCTGTTTTTT. Protein: CASRSGTDTGELFF. This chain uses TRBV6-5 with TRBJ2-2; 7 bases are shared with TRBD1. Per germline, CDR1 MNHEY and CDR2 SVGAGI. J lost 3 bases, V lost 6 bases, and 4 bases had no gene match. CDR3 length: 14 residues.

This chain uses TRBV6-5 with TRBJ1-1; D is unresolved. CDR3 size: 16 residues. Deletions cut 0 bases from V and 1 base from J, with 12 bases between. Germline V gene sequence: CDR1 MNHEY, CDR2 SVGAGI. The CDR3 bases are TGTGCCAGCAGTTACTCACTGCCCGCTCGGAACACTGAAGCTTTCTTT. The encoded protein is CASSYSLPARNTEAFF.

The chain recombines TRBV6-1 with TRBJ1-2; a weak D match, TRBD1 (5 bases). The germline gives CDR1 MNHNS, CDR2 SASEGT. The CDR3 runs to 14 residues. Trimming took 1 base from V and 7 from J, leaving 13 bases between them. The CDR3 DNA reads TGTGCCAGCAGTGAAGGAGTGGGGGGGTTTGGCTACACCTTC. Its protein product is CASSEGVGGFGYTF.

V gene TRBV2 combines with J gene TRBJ1-6; 10 nucleotides line up with TRBD1. The CDR3 loop spans 17 amino acids. Germline V gives CDR1 SNHLY, CDR2 FYNNEI. The J segment lost 9 bases and the V segment lost 6 bases, leaving 14 bases of the junction unmatched. The CDR3 bases are TGTGCCAGCAGGACTCGGCTGGGACAGGGGTCGGGTTCACCCCTCCACTTT. Protein product: CASRTRLGQGSGSPLHF.

CDR3 sequence: CASSSVEVISGNTIYF. The CDR3 nucleotides are TGTGCCAGCAGCTCCGTAGAGGTGATCTCTGGAAACACCATATATTTT. The rearrangement joins TRBV7-2 to TRBJ1-3; no reliable D call. V lost 4 bases, J lost 0 bases, and 13 bases lay in between. The CDR3 sequence is 16 residues long. Per the germline V gene, CDR1 is SGHTA and CDR2 is FQGNSA.

The genes are TRBV6-5 and TRBJ1-2, with D tentatively TRBD1 (5 bases). This CDR3 has 11 amino acids. The V and J ends lost 6 bases and 5 bases respectively, with 7 bases between them. Per germline, CDR1 MNHEY and CDR2 SVGAGI. CDR3 sequence: CASSGGYGYTF. The CDR3 nucleotides are TGTGCCAGCAGCGGGGGGTATGGCTACACCTTC.

This clone was observed a few times. The V gene is TRBV30, the J gene TRBJ1-5; no reliable D call. This CDR3 has 13 residues. V shed 3 bases and J shed 6 bases, with 12 bases lying between them. Germline CDR1 is GTSNPN and CDR2 is SVGIG (reference sequence). CDR3 in amino acids: CAWSVGLSQPQHF. For the CDR3, the DNA is TGTGCCTGGAGCGTAGGGCTTAGTCAGCCCCAGCATTTT. The variable domain in full, with the rest retrieved from reference TRBV30 and TRBJ1-5, is SQTIHQWPATLVQPVGSPLSLECTVEGTSNPNLYWYRQAAGRGLQLLFYSVGIGQISSEVPQNLSASRPQDRQFILSSKKLLLSDSGFYLCAWSVGLSQPQHFGDGTRLSIL.

This chain connects TRBV19 to TRBJ2-2, with 10 bases matching TRBD1. J was trimmed by 5 bases and V by 3 bases; bases with no gene match: 9. In germline, CDR1 is LNHDA, CDR2 SQIVND (reference sequence). The CDR3 has 17 amino acids. This CDR3 reads CASSIKGGQGKTGELFF. The CDR3, as DNA: TGTGCCAGTAGTATTAAGGGGGGACAGGGGAAAACCGGGGAGCTGTTTTTT.

V and J are TRBV5-1 and TRBJ1-4; perhaps TRBD1 as D (5 bases). The CDR3 contains 14 residues. The ends were cut back, 3 bases at V and 7 bases at J, with 13 bases in the middle. Per the germline V gene, CDR1 is SGHRS and CDR2 is YFSETQ. The CDR3 loop reads CASSSSGIREKLFF. The CDR3 nucleotides are TGCGCCAGCAGCTCGTCAGGGATACGTGAAAAACTGTTTTTT.

The chain carries TRBV7-3 and TRBJ1-2; D gene uncertain. Trimming took 1 base from V and 0 from J, leaving 9 bases between them. The CDR3 is 15 residues long. Germline values: CDR1 SGHTA, CDR2 FQGTGA. DNA for the CDR3: TGTGCCAGCAGCTTAATGGCAGGAGCTAACTATGGCTACACCTTC. It specifies CASSLMAGANYGYTF.

The chain uses TRBV30 and TRBJ2-1; no reliable D call. Trimming stripped 5 bases from V and 6 bases from J, with 8 bases between. Germline V gene sequence: CDR1 GTSNPN, CDR2 SVGIG (reference sequence). CDR3 size: 11 residues. CDR3 nucleotide sequence: TGTGCCTGGCGTACTTTCAATGAGCAGTTCTTC. Its translation is CAWRTFNEQFF.

The chain recombines TRBV7-2 with TRBJ1-2, with a tentative D call TRBD1 (6 bases). Trimming left V 2 bases short and J 5 bases short, with 18 bases between. Germline assignment: CDR1 SGHTA and CDR2 FQGNSA. The CDR3 covers 16 residues. As DNA, the CDR3 is TGTGCCAGCAGCTTAAACGCGGGGGGCGGGGAGTATGGCTACACCTTC. This encodes CASSLNAGGGEYGYTF.

The rearrangement uses TRBV9 and TRBJ2-7; 8 nucleotides align to TRBD2. Germline V gene lookup returns CDR1 SGDLS and CDR2 YYNGEE. The CDR3 is 14 amino acids. J gave up 4 bases and V 0 bases, and 3 bases lay outside the gene matches. CDR3 sequence (DNA): TGTGCCAGCAGCGTAGAGTCTAGCGGGTACGAGCAGTACTTC. Its protein is CASSVESSGYEQYF.